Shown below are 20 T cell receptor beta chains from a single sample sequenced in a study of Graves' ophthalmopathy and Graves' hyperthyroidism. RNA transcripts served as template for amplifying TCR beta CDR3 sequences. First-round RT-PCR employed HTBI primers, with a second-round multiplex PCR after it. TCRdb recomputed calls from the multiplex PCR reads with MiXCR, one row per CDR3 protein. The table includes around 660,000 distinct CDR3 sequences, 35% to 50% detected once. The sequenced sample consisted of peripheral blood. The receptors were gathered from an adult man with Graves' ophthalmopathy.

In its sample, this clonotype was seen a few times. The DNA of the CDR3 is TGCGCCAGCAGCCCTACACTCGGAAACACCATATATTTT. Protein: CASSPTLGNTIYF. This rearrangement joins TRBV4-1 to TRBJ1-3; D is ambiguous. V was pared by 4 bases and J by 4 bases, with 8 bases between. Germline V gene data show CDR1 as MGHRA and CDR2 as YSYEKL. The CDR3 is made up of 13 amino acids.

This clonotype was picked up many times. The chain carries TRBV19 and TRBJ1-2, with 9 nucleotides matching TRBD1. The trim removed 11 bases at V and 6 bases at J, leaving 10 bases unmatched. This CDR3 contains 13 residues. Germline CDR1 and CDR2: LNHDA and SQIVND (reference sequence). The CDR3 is CACEPGTGNGYTF. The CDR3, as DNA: TGTGCCTGCGAGCCGGGGACAGGGAATGGCTACACCTTC. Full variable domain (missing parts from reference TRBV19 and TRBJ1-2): DGGITQSPKYLFRKEGQNVTLSCEQNLNHDAMYWYRQDPGQGLRLIYYSQIVNDFQKGDIAEGYSVSREKKESFPLTVTSAQKNPTAFYLCACEPGTGNGYTFGSGTRLTVV.

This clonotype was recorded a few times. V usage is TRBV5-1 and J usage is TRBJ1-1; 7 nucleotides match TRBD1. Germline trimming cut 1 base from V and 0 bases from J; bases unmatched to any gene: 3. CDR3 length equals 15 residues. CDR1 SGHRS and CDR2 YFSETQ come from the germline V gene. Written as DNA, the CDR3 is TGCGCCAGCAGCTTGTGGGACAGTATGAACACTGAAGCTTTCTTT. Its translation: CASSLWDSMNTEAFF.

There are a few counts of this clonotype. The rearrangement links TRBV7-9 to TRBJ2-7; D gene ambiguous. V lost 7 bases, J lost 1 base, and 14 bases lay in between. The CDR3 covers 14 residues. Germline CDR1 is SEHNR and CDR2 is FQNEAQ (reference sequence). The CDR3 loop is CASTFPQVSYEQYF. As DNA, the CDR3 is TGTGCCAGCACCTTCCCGCAGGTTTCCTACGAGCAGTACTTC.

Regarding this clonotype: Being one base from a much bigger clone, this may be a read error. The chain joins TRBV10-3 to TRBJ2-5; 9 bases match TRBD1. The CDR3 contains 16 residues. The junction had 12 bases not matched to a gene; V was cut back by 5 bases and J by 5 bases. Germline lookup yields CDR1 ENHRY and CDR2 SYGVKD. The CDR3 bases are TGTGCCATCAGTTACCGGTGGACAGGGGTGGGCGAGACCCAGTACTTC. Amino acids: CAISYRWTGVGETQYF.

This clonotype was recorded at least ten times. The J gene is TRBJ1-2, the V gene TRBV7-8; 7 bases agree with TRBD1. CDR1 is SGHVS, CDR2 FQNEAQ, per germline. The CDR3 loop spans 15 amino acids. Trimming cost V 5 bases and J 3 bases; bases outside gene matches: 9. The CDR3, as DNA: TGTGCCAGCAGCCCTACGACAGGGATTGACTATGGCTACACCTTC. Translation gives CASSPTTGIDYGYTF. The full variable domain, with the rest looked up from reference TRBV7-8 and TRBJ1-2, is GAGVSQSPRYKVAKRGQDVALRCDPISGHVSLFWYQQALGQGPEFLTYFQNEAQLDKSGLPSDRFFAERPEGSVSTLKIQRTQQEDSAVYLCASSPTTGIDYGYTFGSGTRLTVV.

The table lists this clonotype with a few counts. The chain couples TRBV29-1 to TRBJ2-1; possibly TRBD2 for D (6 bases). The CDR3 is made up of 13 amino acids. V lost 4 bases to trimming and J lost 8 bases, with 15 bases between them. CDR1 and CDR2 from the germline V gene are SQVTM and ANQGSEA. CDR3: CSVVLATVDEQFF. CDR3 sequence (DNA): TGCAGCGTTGTACTAGCAACCGTGGATGAGCAGTTCTTC.

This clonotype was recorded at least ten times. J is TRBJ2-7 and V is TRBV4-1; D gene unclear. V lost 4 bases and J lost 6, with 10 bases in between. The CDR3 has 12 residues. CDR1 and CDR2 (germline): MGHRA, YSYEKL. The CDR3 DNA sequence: TGCGCCAGCAGCCCGGGTCCAGGCGAGCAGTACTTC. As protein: CASSPGPGEQYF.

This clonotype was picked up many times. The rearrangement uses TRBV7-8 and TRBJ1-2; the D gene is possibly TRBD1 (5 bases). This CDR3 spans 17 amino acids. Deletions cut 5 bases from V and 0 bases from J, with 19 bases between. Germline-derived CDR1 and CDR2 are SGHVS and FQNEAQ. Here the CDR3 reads CASSQALHGGANYGYTF. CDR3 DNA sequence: TGTGCCAGCAGCCAAGCCTTACATGGGGGGGCTAACTATGGCTACACCTTC.

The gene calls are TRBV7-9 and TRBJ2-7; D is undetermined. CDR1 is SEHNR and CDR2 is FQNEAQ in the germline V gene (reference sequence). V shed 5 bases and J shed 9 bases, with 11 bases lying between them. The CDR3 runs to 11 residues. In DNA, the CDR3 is TGTGCCAGCAGCCCCCGCGCGTTGCAGTACTTC. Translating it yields CASSPRALQYF.

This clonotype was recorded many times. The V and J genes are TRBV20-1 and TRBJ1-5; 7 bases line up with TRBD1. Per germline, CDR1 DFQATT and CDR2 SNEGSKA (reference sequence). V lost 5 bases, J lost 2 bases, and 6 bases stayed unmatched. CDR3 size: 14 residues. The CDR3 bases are TGCAGTGCTCAATACAGGGGCGGCAATCAGCCCCAGCATTTT. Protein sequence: CSAQYRGGNQPQHF.

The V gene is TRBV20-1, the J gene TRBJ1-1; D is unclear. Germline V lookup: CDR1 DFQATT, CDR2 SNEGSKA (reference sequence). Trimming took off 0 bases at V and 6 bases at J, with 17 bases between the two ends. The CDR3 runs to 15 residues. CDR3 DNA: TGCAGTGCTAGAGATTTTGTGCGGGTGAGGTCTGAAGCTTTCTTT. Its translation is CSARDFVRVRSEAFF.

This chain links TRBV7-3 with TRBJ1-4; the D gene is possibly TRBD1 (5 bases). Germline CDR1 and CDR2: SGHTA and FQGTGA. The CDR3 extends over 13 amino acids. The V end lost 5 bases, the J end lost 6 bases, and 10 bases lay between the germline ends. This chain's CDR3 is CASSADTHEKLFF. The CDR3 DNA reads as TGTGCCAGCAGCGCGGACACTCATGAAAAACTGTTTTTT.

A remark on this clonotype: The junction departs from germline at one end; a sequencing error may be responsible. CDR3 loop: CASSTGTGYSSQPQHF. In DNA form, the CDR3 reads TGTGCCAGCAGTACCGGGACAGGTTATAGCAGTCAGCCCCAGCATTTT. This chain links TRBV6-1 with TRBJ1-5, with 8 bases that match TRBD1. This CDR3 region has 16 residues. In germline, CDR1 is MNHNS, CDR2 SASEGT.

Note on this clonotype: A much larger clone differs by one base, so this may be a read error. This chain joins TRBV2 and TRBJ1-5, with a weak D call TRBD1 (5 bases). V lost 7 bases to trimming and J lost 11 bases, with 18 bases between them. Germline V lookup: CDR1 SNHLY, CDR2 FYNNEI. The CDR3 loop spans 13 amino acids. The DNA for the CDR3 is TGTGCCAGCATGGGCTCGGTAGGGGTGTCCCAGCATTTT. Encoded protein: CASMGSVGVSQHF.

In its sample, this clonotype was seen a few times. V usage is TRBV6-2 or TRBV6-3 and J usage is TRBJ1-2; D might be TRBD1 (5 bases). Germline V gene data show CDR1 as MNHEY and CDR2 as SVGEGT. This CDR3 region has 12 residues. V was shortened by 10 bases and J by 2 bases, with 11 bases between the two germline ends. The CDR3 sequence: CANWDRNYGYTF. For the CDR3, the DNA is TGTGCCAATTGGGACCGAAACTATGGCTACACCTTC.

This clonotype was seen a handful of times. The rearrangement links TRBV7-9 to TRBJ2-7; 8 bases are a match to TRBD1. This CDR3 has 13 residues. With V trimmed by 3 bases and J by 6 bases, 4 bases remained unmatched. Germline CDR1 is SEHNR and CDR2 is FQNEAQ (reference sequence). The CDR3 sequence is CASSFQGAVEQYF. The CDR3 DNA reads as TGTGCCAGCAGCTTTCAGGGGGCAGTCGAGCAGTACTTC.

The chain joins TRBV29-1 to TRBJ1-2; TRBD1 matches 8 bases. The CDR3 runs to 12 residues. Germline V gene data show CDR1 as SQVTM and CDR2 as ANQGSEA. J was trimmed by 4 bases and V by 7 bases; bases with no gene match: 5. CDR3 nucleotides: TGCAGCGCAGGGGGCGGCGGCTATGGCTACACCTTC. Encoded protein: CSAGGGGYGYTF.

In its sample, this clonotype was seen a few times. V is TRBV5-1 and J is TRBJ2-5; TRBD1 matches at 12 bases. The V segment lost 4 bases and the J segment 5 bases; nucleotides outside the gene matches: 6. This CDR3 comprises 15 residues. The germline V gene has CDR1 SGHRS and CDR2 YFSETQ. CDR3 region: CASSRPGQGAETQYF. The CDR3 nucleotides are TGCGCCAGCAGCCGGCCGGGACAGGGGGCGGAGACCCAGTACTTC.

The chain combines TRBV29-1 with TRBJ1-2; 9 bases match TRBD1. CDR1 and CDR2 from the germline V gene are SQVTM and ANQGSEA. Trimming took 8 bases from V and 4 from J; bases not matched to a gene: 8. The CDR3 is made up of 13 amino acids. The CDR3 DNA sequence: TGCAGCCAGATGACAGGGGGAGGCTATGGCTACACCTTC. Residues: CSQMTGGGYGYTF.